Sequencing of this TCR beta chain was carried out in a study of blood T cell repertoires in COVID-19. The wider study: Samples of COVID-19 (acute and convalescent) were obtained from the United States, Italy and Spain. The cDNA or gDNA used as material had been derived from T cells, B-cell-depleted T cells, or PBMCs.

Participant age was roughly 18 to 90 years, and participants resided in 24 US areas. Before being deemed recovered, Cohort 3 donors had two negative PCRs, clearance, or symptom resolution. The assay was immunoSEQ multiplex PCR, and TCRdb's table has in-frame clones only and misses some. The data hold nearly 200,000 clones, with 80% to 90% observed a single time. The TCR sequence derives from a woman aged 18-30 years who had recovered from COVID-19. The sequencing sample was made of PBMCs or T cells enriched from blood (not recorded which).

The chain's CDR3 is CASSLGLSGGLLEAFF. In DNA, the CDR3 is TGTGCCAGCAGCTTGGGTTTGTCAGGGGGACTCCTTGAAGCTTTCTTT. This chain joins TRBV5-6 and TRBJ1-1, with 7 bases identical to TRBD1. The CDR3 spans 16 residues. J gave up 7 bases and V 0 bases, and 12 bases lay outside the gene matches. Germline V gives CDR1 SGHDT, CDR2 YYEEEE.